One and the same sample provided the 14 T cell receptor beta chains below, sequenced in a study of cytomegalovirus exposure and HLA in healthy donors. The PCR ran on 60 Vbeta and 13 Jbeta primers. This table comes from immunoSEQ multiplex PCR, and its TCRdb copy is limited to in-frame clones, with some not included. This sample has under 150,000 clones; over 60% occur once, and the top ten carry roughly 6%. Sample: PBMCs. The source is a woman aged 35 to 49 in good health and CMV-seronegative.

The chain has TRBV9 and TRBJ1-1; D gene uncertain. Germline assignment: CDR1 SGDLS and CDR2 YYNGEE. Trimming left V 3 bases short and J 4 bases short, with 19 bases between. CDR3 length: 16 residues. CDR3 in amino acids: CASSAQLNPAGTEAFF. CDR3 DNA sequence: TGTGCCAGCAGCGCTCAACTGAATCCGGCAGGCACTGAAGCTTTCTTT.

The rearrangement joins TRBV9 to TRBJ2-1; 13 nucleotides line up with TRBD2. Trimming cost V 4 bases and J 7 bases; bases outside gene matches: 5. Germline CDR1 reads SGDLS; CDR2 reads YYNGEE. This CDR3 is 15 amino acids long. The CDR3 nucleotides are TGTGCCAGCAGCCCCAAGACTAGCGGGAGGAATGAGCAGTTCTTC. Amino acids: CASSPKTSGRNEQFF.

The J gene is TRBJ2-7, the V gene TRBV7-3, with 8 nucleotides matching TRBD2. The CDR3 is 17 amino acids. Germline values: CDR1 SGHTA, CDR2 FQGTGA. V shed 1 base, J shed 8 bases, and the junction held 16 bases outside the gene matches. CDR3 loop: CASSLSGGGPSYAKQYF. The CDR3 nucleotides read TGTGCCAGCAGCTTAAGCGGCGGGGGGCCCTCATACGCCAAGCAGTACTTC.

The chain joins TRBV28 to TRBJ2-1, with D uncertain. Germline V gene lookup returns CDR1 MDHEN and CDR2 SYDVKM. The CDR3 contains 15 residues. The V and J ends lost 3 bases and 5 bases respectively, with 14 bases between them. CDR3 sequence (DNA): TGTGCCAGCAGTTTGGTTCCCCAGACAAACAATGAGCAGTTCTTC. Protein product: CASSLVPQTNNEQFF.

V and J are TRBV19 and TRBJ1-5; D gene uncertain. Germline CDR1 LNHDA, CDR2 SQIVND (reference sequence). This CDR3 is 15 amino acids long. V lost 2 bases and J 0 bases, leaving 8 bases between the germline ends. The CDR3 DNA follows: TGTGCCAGTAGTATAAACAGAGCTAGCAATCAGCCCCAGCATTTT. This encodes CASSINRASNQPQHF.

The chain employs TRBV4-3 and TRBJ2-1; 8 positions match TRBD2. Trimming at V came to 5 bases and at J to 1 base, leaving 7 bases not matched to a gene. This CDR3 region has 16 residues. Germline CDR1 is LGHNA and CDR2 is YSLEER. CDR3 DNA: TGCGCCAGCAGCACCCAGCGGGAGCGATCCTACAATGAGCAGTTCTTC. As protein: CASSTQRERSYNEQFF.

The V and J genes are TRBV4-2 and TRBJ2-3; 8 nucleotides line up with TRBD2. V was clipped by 3 bases and J by 1 base; unmatched bases: 6. Germline assignment: CDR1 LGHNA and CDR2 YNFKEQ. The CDR3 is 16 residues long. CDR3 DNA sequence: TGTGCCAGCAGCCAGCCGGGAGGGCCCGGCACAGATACGCAGTATTTT. Amino acid sequence: CASSQPGGPGTDTQYF.

The table lists this clone with a few counts. The chain uses TRBV6-5 and TRBJ2-4; 7 bases match TRBD2. The germline V gene encodes CDR1 MNHEY and CDR2 SVGAGI. The ends lost 4 bases at V and 6 bases at J; junction bases unmatched: 12. The CDR3 loop spans 16 amino acids. This CDR3 reads CASSSLGGGFGNIQYF. CDR3 sequence (DNA): TGTGCCAGCAGTTCCCTCGGGGGAGGGTTCGGAAACATTCAGTACTTC.

The gene calls are TRBV6-6 and TRBJ1-1, with a tentative D call TRBD1 (6 bases). Germline CDR1 and CDR2: MNHNY and SVGAGI (reference sequence). This CDR3 spans 14 amino acids. Between the trimmed V and J ends, which lost 4 bases and 0 bases, there was a span of 9 bases. CDR3 loop: CASSSTGLNTEAFF. DNA of the CDR3: TGTGCCAGCAGTTCGACAGGTTTGAACACTGAAGCTTTCTTT.

The chain joins TRBV4-3 to TRBJ1-1; D unclear. V was pared by 0 bases and J by 7 bases, with 9 bases between. The CDR3 runs 13 residues. Germline V gene data show CDR1 as LGHNA and CDR2 as YSLEER. The CDR3 DNA sequence: TGCGCCAGCAGCCAAGATCTGGAGGATGAAGCTTTCTTT. This encodes CASSQDLEDEAFF.

There are a few counts of this clone. The V gene is TRBV5-6, the J gene TRBJ1-3; a weak D match, TRBD1 (5 bases). Trimming shortened V by 8 bases and J by 2 bases, and 17 bases separated the two germline ends. Germline CDR1 reads SGHDT; CDR2 reads YYEEEE. The CDR3 loop spans 15 amino acids. CDR3 loop: CASFRGKGTGNTIYF. As DNA, the CDR3 is TGTGCCAGTTTTAGGGGAAAGGGAACTGGAAACACCATATATTTT. Supplemented by reference TRBV5-6 and TRBJ1-3, the full variable domain reads DAGVTQSPTHLIKTRGQQVTLRCSPKSGHDTVSWYQQALGQGPQFIFQYYEEEERQRGNFPDRFSGHQFPNYSSELNVNALLLGDSALYLCASFRGKGTGNTIYFGEGSWLTVV.

This clone has a single count. The junction differs from germline at one of its ends, possibly a read error. The V call is TRBV7-9, the J call TRBJ1-1, with a tentative D call TRBD1 (6 bases). Germline V gives CDR1 SEHNR, CDR2 FQNEAQ (reference sequence). CDR3 length equals 16 residues. CDR3 region: CSSSLPTDRLNTEAFF. The CDR3 DNA reads as TGTTCCAGCAGCTTACCGACAGACAGGCTAAACACTGAAGCTTTCTTT.

This clone is a singleton in its sample. The rearrangement joins TRBV28 to TRBJ1-2; tentatively, D is TRBD1 (6 bases). Trimming took 5 bases from V and 4 from J, leaving 14 bases between them. CDR3 length: 14 residues. Germline V gene lookup returns CDR1 MDHEN and CDR2 SYDVKM. The DNA of the CDR3 is TGTGCCAGCAGTCCCGACAGGCGCCCCTATGGCTACACCTTC. It codes for CASSPDRRPYGYTF.

V and J are TRBV10-3 and TRBJ2-6; a possible D gene is TRBD1 (5 bases). From germline, CDR1 is ENHRY and CDR2 SYGVKD. The V end lost 2 bases, the J end lost 0 bases, and 14 bases lay between the germline ends. The CDR3 extends over 18 amino acids. CDR3 residues: CAISEPDYRHSGANVLTF. CDR3 nucleotides: TGTGCCATCAGTGAGCCCGATTACAGGCACTCTGGGGCCAACGTCCTGACTTTC.